Following are 26 T cell receptor beta chains from one sample sequenced in a study of T cells in Graves' hyperthyroidism and ophthalmopathy. The CDR3 regions of TCR beta were amplified from RNA transcripts. HTBI primers were the set used in a first-round RT-PCR of the TCR CDR3. TCRdb passed the multiplex PCR reads through MiXCR, listing each CDR3 protein once. Among a few hundred thousand distinct CDR3 sequences listed, about 14% were seen once. The sequenced sample was blood. The origin of the receptors is a woman under 40 with Graves' ophthalmopathy.

On this clonotype itself: With a much larger clone just one base away, this may be a read error. The chain combines TRBV6-1 with TRBJ1-1, with 7 bases that match TRBD1. Per the germline V gene, CDR1 is MNHNS and CDR2 is SASEGT. V was pared by 3 bases and J by 3 bases, with 4 bases of the junction left unmatched. The CDR3 is 14 residues long. CDR3 nucleotides: TGTGCCAGCAGTGATCCAGGGGGGGACACTGAAGCTTTCTTT. Translated: CASSDPGGDTEAFF.

This clonotype was picked up many times. The V and J genes are TRBV5-8 and TRBJ1-6, with 7 bases lining up with TRBD1. This CDR3 comprises 14 residues. After removal of 4 bases from V and 10 bases from J, the junction contained 8 bases not matched to a gene. Germline values: CDR1 SGHTS, CDR2 YDEGEE. CDR3 nucleotides: TGTGCCAGCAGCCCCGGGACAGAGGGGTCACCCCTCCACTTT. Protein sequence: CASSPGTEGSPLHF.

The rearrangement joins TRBV14 to TRBJ1-6; the D gene is possibly TRBD1 (5 bases). Looked up from germline, CDR1 is SGHDN and CDR2 is FVKESK. This CDR3 has 16 amino acids. Deletions cut 5 bases from V and 9 bases from J, with 20 bases between. The CDR3 region is CASSTLGPGEISPLHF. Here the CDR3 DNA reads TGTGCCAGCAGCACACTGGGACCGGGTGAGATTTCACCCCTCCACTTT.

This clonotype was picked up many times. CDR3 in amino acids: CASSPVVGGTGELFF. Here the CDR3 DNA reads TGTGCCAGCTCACCGGTCGTGGGGGGCACCGGGGAGCTGTTTTTT. The J gene is TRBJ2-2, the V gene TRBV18; possible D gene TRBD2, 6 bases. The CDR3 is 15 residues long. V was trimmed by 3 bases and J by 4 bases, leaving 12 bases between them. Germline V gene sequence: CDR1 KGHSH, CDR2 LQKENI.

This clonotype has at least ten counts. DNA of the CDR3: TGCGCCAGCGGCCCTAACCGGTCCTTAATGTTCTTC. As protein: CASGPNRSLMFF. J is TRBJ2-1 and V is TRBV5-1; D not certain. The CDR3 length is 12 residues. The ends were cut back, 7 bases at V and 15 bases at J, with 20 bases in the middle. Germline V gene sequence: CDR1 SGHRS, CDR2 YFSETQ.

This clonotype was seen just once. V usage is TRBV27 and J usage is TRBJ2-3, with 8 bases aligning to TRBD2. Germline V lookup: CDR1 MNHEY, CDR2 SMNVEV (reference sequence). The CDR3 totals 15 residues. V trimming: 9 bases; J trimming: 3 bases; junction bases outside the gene matches: 11. The CDR3 sequence: CASKEVGGATDTQYF. CDR3 DNA: TGTGCCAGTAAAGAGGTCGGGGGGGCGACAGATACGCAGTATTTT.

This clonotype was detected a few times. This chain links TRBV2 with TRBJ1-6; D remains unclear. From germline, CDR1 is SNHLY and CDR2 FYNNEI. This CDR3 has 11 amino acids. Between the trimmed V and J ends, which lost 4 bases and 10 bases, there was a span of 5 bases. CDR3 region: CASSVLSPLHF. The DNA for the CDR3 is TGTGCCAGCAGTGTCTTATCACCCCTCCACTTT.

The chain has TRBV28 and TRBJ2-7, with D possibly being TRBD1 (5 bases). Germline values: CDR1 MDHEN, CDR2 SYDVKM. This CDR3 region has 14 residues. Trimming took off 2 bases at V and 0 bases at J, with 8 bases between the two ends. CDR3 nucleotide sequence: TGTGCCAGCAGTTTACCAGGGAACTCCTACGAGCAGTACTTC. Translation gives CASSLPGNSYEQYF.

This clonotype has at least ten counts. This chain uses TRBV11-2 with TRBJ2-7; the D is unclear. There are 13 residues in the CDR3. The germline V and J ends were trimmed by 2 bases and 4 bases, with 9 bases remaining between them. Per germline, CDR1 SGHAT and CDR2 FQNNGV. The CDR3 coding sequence is TGTGCCAGCAGCTTAAACCAGTTGTACGAGCAGTACTTC. Amino acids: CASSLNQLYEQYF.

This clonotype was seen at least ten times. The CDR3 is CASSSGTENTEAFF. For the CDR3, the DNA is TGTGCCAGCAGCAGCGGGACTGAGAACACTGAAGCTTTCTTT. This chain connects TRBV12-3 or TRBV12-4 to TRBJ1-1; perhaps TRBD1 as D (5 bases). The germline V and J ends were trimmed by 6 bases and 1 base, with 12 bases remaining between them. The CDR3 consists of 14 residues.

This clonotype appeared many times. The gene calls are TRBV20-1 and TRBJ2-5; D remains unclear. Germline CDR1 and CDR2: DFQATT and SNEGSKA (reference sequence). Trimming cost V 6 bases and J 0 bases, with 11 bases left between them. The CDR3 covers 13 residues. This CDR3 reads CSAAENNQETQYF. The CDR3 coding sequence is TGCAGTGCCGCAGAGAACAACCAAGAGACCCAGTACTTC.

This clonotype was detected many times. The chain has TRBV5-1 and TRBJ2-7; 8 bases line up with TRBD1. Unmatched junction bases numbered 9, after V lost 4 bases and J lost 6 bases. The length of the CDR3 is 14 residues. The germline gives CDR1 SGHRS, CDR2 YFSETQ. CDR3: CASSATGQEVEQYF. DNA for the CDR3: TGCGCCAGCAGCGCAACGGGACAGGAGGTCGAGCAGTACTTC.

This clonotype was seen a few times. J is TRBJ1-6 and V is TRBV7-9, with a tentative D call TRBD1 (6 bases). There are 14 residues in the CDR3. V shed 1 base and J shed 7 bases, with 8 bases lying between them. Germline values: CDR1 SEHNR, CDR2 FQNEAQ (reference sequence). The CDR3: CASSLEQGNSPLHF. DNA for the CDR3: TGTGCCAGCAGCTTAGAGCAGGGGAATTCACCCCTCCACTTT.

This clonotype showed up many times. This chain joins TRBV28 and TRBJ1-3; D remains unclear. The germline V gene encodes CDR1 MDHEN and CDR2 SYDVKM. The CDR3 is 15 residues long. V was pared by 7 bases and J by 0 bases, with 13 bases between. The CDR3 region is CASNSGSVSGNTIYF. The CDR3 DNA is TGTGCCAGCAACTCTGGTAGCGTCTCTGGAAACACCATATATTTT.

This rearrangement joins TRBV19 to TRBJ2-3; 13 nucleotides match TRBD2. CDR1 LNHDA and CDR2 SQIVND come from the germline V gene (reference sequence). The CDR3 covers 19 residues. With V trimmed by 6 bases and J by 0 bases, 12 bases remained unmatched. CDR3 sequence (DNA): TGTGCCAGTAGGTCACCCGGGACTAGCGGGGTCACTAGCACAGATACGCAGTATTTT. Translated: CASRSPGTSGVTSTDTQYF.

This clonotype was seen ten or more times. The chain joins TRBV28 to TRBJ2-3; 7 positions agree with TRBD2. CDR1 is MDHEN, CDR2 SYDVKM, per germline. The junction had 17 bases not matched to a gene; V was cut back by 5 bases and J by 3 bases. This CDR3 has 18 amino acids. Here the CDR3 reads CASSPAGLSWGRTDTQYF. The CDR3 DNA is TGTGCCAGCAGTCCAGCGGGGCTCTCATGGGGCCGGACAGATACGCAGTATTTT.

In its sample, this clonotype was seen a few times. This chain links TRBV6-5 with TRBJ2-4, with TRBD2 as a possible D gene (6 bases). Germline V CDR1 and CDR2: MNHEY, SVGAGI. The CDR3 contains 16 residues. Trimming took off 0 bases at V and 4 bases at J, with 13 bases between the two ends. CDR3: CASSYSPAGRKNIQYF. CDR3 DNA sequence: TGTGCCAGCAGTTACTCTCCTGCCGGGAGAAAAAACATTCAGTACTTC.

The rearrangement joins TRBV28 to TRBJ1-2; D remains unclear. CDR3 length equals 13 residues. CDR1 and CDR2 (germline): MDHEN, SYDVKM. V lost 3 bases to trimming and J lost 4 bases, with 9 bases between them. The CDR3: CASSFPRGYGYTF. Here the CDR3 DNA reads TGTGCCAGCAGTTTTCCCCGGGGCTATGGCTACACCTTC.

This clonotype occurred many times. The rearrangement links TRBV29-1 to TRBJ2-1; TRBD2 is a possible D gene (6 bases). V was shortened by 3 bases and J by 9 bases, with 9 bases between the two germline ends. The CDR3 length is 11 residues. Germline-derived CDR1 and CDR2 are SQVTM and ANQGSEA. The CDR3: CSVDRGSEQFF. The CDR3 DNA sequence: TGCAGCGTTGATCGGGGGAGTGAGCAGTTCTTC.

At least ten counts were recorded for this clonotype. This chain uses TRBV7-8 with TRBJ2-2; D possibly matches TRBD1 or TRBD2 (5 bases each). The germline V and J ends were trimmed by 7 bases and 7 bases, with 10 bases remaining between them. Germline lookup yields CDR1 SGHVS and CDR2 FQNEAQ. CDR3 length: 12 residues. The CDR3 DNA sequence: TGTGCCAGCACACTAGGGGTCGGGGAGCTGTTTTTT. This translates into CASTLGVGELFF.

For this clonotype: A much larger clone lies one base from this, so it may be a read error. The chain couples TRBV6-2 or TRBV6-3 to TRBJ2-2, with 8 positions matching TRBD2. Per germline, CDR1 MNHEY and CDR2 SVGEGT. This CDR3 is built from 16 residues. The ends lost 2 bases at V and 4 bases at J; junction bases unmatched: 6. As DNA, the CDR3 is TGTGCCAGCAGTTACGAATCGGGGGGGCCCACCGGGGAGCTGTTTTTT. It codes for CASSYESGGPTGELFF.

This clonotype was detected many times. This chain joins TRBV12-3 or TRBV12-4 and TRBJ2-1, with 12 bases lining up with TRBD2. The CDR3 runs 15 residues. The J segment lost 4 bases and the V segment lost 7 bases, leaving 5 bases of the junction unmatched. The DNA for the CDR3 is TGTGCCAGCACCCCCGGGACTAGCGGGTACAATGAGCAGTTCTTC. Protein product: CASTPGTSGYNEQFF.

This clonotype was detected many times. The V gene is TRBV6-1, the J gene TRBJ2-2; either TRBD1 or TRBD2 may fit D (5 bases each). V was clipped by 4 bases and J by 7 bases, with 22 bases between them. The CDR3 covers 17 residues. CDR1 and CDR2 from the germline V gene are MNHNS and SASEGT. CDR3 in DNA: TGTGCCAGCAGTGTGATTGTCTGGGGCTTTGAGGGCGGGGAGCTGTTTTTT. It codes for CASSVIVWGFEGGELFF.

This clonotype was detected only a few times. This may be a read error: a much more frequent sequence differs by one nucleotide. The chain links TRBV27 to TRBJ1-2; no definite D call. This CDR3 has 14 residues. CDR1 and CDR2 from the germline V gene are MNHEY and SMNVEV (reference sequence). With 5 bases removed from V and 6 bases from J, the gap between germline ends came to 16 bases. The CDR3 here is CASSPNGPSNGYTF. CDR3 nucleotides: TGTGCCAGCAGTCCAAACGGACCCAGCAATGGCTACACCTTC.

This clonotype has at least ten counts. The chain has TRBV6-1 and TRBJ2-5, with 8 bases fitting TRBD1. The CDR3 extends over 14 amino acids. Germline CDR1 MNHNS, CDR2 SASEGT. After removal of 6 bases from V and 1 base from J, the junction contained 4 bases not matched to a gene. For the CDR3, the DNA is TGTGCCAGCAGCCGGGGACAGGTCCAAGAGACCCAGTACTTC. Its protein product is CASSRGQVQETQYF.

This clonotype was counted many times. V usage is TRBV20-1 and J usage is TRBJ2-3, with TRBD2 matching over 9 bases. Germline CDR1 reads DFQATT; CDR2 reads SNEGSKA (reference sequence). The CDR3 extends over 16 amino acids. Germline trimming cut 2 bases from V and 3 bases from J; bases unmatched to any gene: 9. In DNA, the CDR3 is TGCAGTGCTAGAAAAAGGAGCGGGGGGACAACAGATACGCAGTATTTT. It specifies CSARKRSGGTTDTQYF.